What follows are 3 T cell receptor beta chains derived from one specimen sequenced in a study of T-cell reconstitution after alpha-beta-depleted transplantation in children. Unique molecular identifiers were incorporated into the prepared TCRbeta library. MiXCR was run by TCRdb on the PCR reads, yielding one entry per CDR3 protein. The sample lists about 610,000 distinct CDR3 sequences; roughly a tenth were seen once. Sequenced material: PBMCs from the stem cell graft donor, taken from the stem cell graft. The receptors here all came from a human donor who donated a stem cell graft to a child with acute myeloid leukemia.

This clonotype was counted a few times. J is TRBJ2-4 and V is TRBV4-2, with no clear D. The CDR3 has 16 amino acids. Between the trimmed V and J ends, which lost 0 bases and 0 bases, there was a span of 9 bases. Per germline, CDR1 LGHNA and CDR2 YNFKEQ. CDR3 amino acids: CASSQDLSLAKNIQYF. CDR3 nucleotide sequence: TGTGCCAGCAGCCAAGATTTGTCTTTAGCCAAAAACATTCAGTACTTC.

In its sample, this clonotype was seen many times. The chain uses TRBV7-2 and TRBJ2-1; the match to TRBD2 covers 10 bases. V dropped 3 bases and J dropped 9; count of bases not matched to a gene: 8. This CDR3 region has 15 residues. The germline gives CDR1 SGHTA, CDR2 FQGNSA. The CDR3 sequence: CASSFNLAGVVEQFF. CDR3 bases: TGTGCCAGCAGCTTTAACCTAGCGGGAGTTGTTGAGCAGTTCTTC.

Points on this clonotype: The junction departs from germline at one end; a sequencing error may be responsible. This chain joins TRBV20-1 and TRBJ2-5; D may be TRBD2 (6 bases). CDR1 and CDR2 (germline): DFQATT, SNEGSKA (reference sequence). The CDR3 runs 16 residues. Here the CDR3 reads CCARDPGGAVQETQYF. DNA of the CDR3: TGCTGTGCTAGAGATCCCGGAGGGGCAGTCCAAGAGACCCAGTACTTC.